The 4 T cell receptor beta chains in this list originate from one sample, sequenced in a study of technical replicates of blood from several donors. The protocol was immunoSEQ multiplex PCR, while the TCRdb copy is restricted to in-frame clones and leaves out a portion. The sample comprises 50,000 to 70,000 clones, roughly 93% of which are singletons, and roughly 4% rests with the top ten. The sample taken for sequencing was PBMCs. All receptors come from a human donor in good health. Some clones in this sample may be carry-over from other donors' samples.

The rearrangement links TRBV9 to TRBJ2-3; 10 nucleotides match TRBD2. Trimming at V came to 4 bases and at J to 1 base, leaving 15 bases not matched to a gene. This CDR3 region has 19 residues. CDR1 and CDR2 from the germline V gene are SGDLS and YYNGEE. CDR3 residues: CASSLDPSGRGSGTDTQYF. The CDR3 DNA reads TGTGCCAGCAGCTTAGACCCAAGCGGGAGGGGATCGGGCACAGATACGCAGTATTTT. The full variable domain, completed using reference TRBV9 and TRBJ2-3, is DSGVTQTPKHLITATGQRVTLRCSPRSGDLSVYWYQQSLDQGLQFLIQYYNGEERAKGNILERFSAQQFPDLHSELNLSSLELGDSALYFCASSLDPSGRGSGTDTQYFGPGTRLTVL.

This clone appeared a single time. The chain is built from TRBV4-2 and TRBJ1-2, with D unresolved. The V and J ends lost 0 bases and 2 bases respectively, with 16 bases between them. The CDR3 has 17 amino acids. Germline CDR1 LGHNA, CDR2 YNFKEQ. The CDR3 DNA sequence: TGTGCCAGCAGCCAAGAGGACTTACCGGGCGTCAACTATGGCTACACCTTC. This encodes CASSQEDLPGVNYGYTF.

The chain's CDR3 is CASSDKPGHGSYNEQFF. In DNA form, the CDR3 reads TGTGCCAGCAGTGATAAACCGGGACATGGCTCCTACAATGAGCAGTTCTTC. This rearrangement joins TRBV25-1 to TRBJ2-1; D is possibly TRBD1 (6 bases). V was pared by 3 bases and J by 0 bases, with 15 bases between. There are 17 residues in the CDR3. CDR1 and CDR2 (germline): MGHDK, SYGVNS.

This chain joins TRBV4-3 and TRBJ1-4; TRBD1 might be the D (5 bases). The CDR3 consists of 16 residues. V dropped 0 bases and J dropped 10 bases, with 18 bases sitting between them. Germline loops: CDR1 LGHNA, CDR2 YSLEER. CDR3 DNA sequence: TGCGCCAGCAGCCAAGATTCGAGGGGATCCGGGGGAAAACTGTTTTTT. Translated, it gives CASSQDSRGSGGKLFF.